These 29 T cell receptor beta chains came from one sample sequenced in a study of shared clonotypes between healthy human individuals. Some clones are missing from TCRdb's copy, which holds only in-frame ones; the method was immunoSEQ multiplex PCR. Of 2 million to 2.5 million clones listed, 95% are singletons. The sample taken for sequencing was naive CD4+ T cells sorted from blood. Subset defined: CD45RA+ positively selected. Receptors originate from a man in his late teens or twenties in good health.

In its sample, this clone was seen once. This CDR3 reads CASSSEGAPNSPLHF. The DNA for the CDR3 is TGTGCCAGCAGCTCCGAAGGGGCTCCCAATTCACCCCTCCACTTT. This rearrangement joins TRBV5-4 to TRBJ1-6; the D gene is possibly TRBD1 (5 bases). Trimming took off 3 bases at V and 7 bases at J, with 14 bases between the two ends. CDR3 length: 15 residues. Germline V gene data show CDR1 as SGHNT and CDR2 as YYREEE (reference sequence).

The rearrangement joins TRBV18 to TRBJ2-7, with 7 bases identical to TRBD2. CDR3 length equals 15 residues. Germline CDR1 reads KGHSH; CDR2 reads LQKENI. V lost 0 bases, J lost 5 bases, and 7 bases stayed unmatched. The CDR3 DNA follows: TGTGCCAGCTCACCACCTATAGCGGGCCTACACGAGCAGTACTTC. It is translated as CASSPPIAGLHEQYF.

V gene TRBV6-6 combines with J gene TRBJ2-5, with a tentative D call TRBD1 (6 bases). The CDR3 is made up of 14 amino acids. Germline loops: CDR1 MNHNY, CDR2 SVGAGI (reference sequence). V was trimmed by 8 bases and J by 1 base, leaving 14 bases between them. In DNA, the CDR3 is TGTGCCAGCCGTGACGGACAGTTCCAAGAGACCCAGTACTTC. As protein: CASRDGQFQETQYF.

The chain carries TRBV11-2 and TRBJ2-2; 10 positions agree with TRBD2. CDR3 length: 16 amino acids. V shed 4 bases and J 9 bases; nucleotides not matched to a gene: 11. The germline V gene has CDR1 SGHAT and CDR2 FQNNGV. The CDR3 DNA sequence: TGTGCCAGCAGCTACGGAGAGGCTAGCGGGGGTAGGGAGCTGTTTTTT. Protein: CASSYGEASGGRELFF. Drawing the rest from reference TRBV11-2 and TRBJ2-2, the complete variable domain is EAGVAQSPRYKIIEKRQSVAFWCNPISGHATLYWYQQILGQGPKLLIQFQNNGVVDDSQLPKDRFSAERLKGVDSTLKIQPAKLEDSAVYLCASSYGEASGGRELFFGEGSRLTVL.

Remarks on this clone: Other DNA variants within this sample encode the same CDR3. The chain has TRBV9 and TRBJ2-2; D remains ambiguous. Germline values: CDR1 SGDLS, CDR2 YYNGEE. Deletions cut 2 bases from V and 1 base from J, with 6 bases between. CDR3 size: 14 residues. CDR3 residues: CASSVQGNTGELFF. The CDR3 DNA is TGTGCCAGCAGCGTTCAAGGGAACACCGGGGAGCTGTTTTTT.

V is TRBV6-1 and J is TRBJ1-6, with D possibly matching TRBD1 (6 bases). This CDR3 comprises 12 residues. CDR1 MNHNS and CDR2 SASEGT come from the germline V gene. Between the trimmed V and J ends, which lost 8 bases and 10 bases, there was a span of 12 bases. CDR3 sequence (DNA): TGTGCCAGCGGAGGGGGTGGATCACCCCTCCACTTT. Protein: CASGGGGSPLHF.

Regarding this clone: The sample holds other DNA sequences that translate to the same CDR3. The rearrangement uses TRBV5-1 and TRBJ1-2, with no clear D. The CDR3 totals 13 residues. Trimming removed 0 bases from V and 4 bases from J, with 7 bases in between. Looked up from germline, CDR1 is SGHRS and CDR2 is YFSETQ. CDR3 bases: TGCGCCAGCAGCTTGGAGGGAGGCTATGGCTACACCTTC. Translating it yields CASSLEGGYGYTF.

The chain uses TRBV29-1 and TRBJ2-3, with D tentatively TRBD1 (8 bases). Germline assignment: CDR1 SQVTM and CDR2 ANQGSEA. This CDR3 is built from 14 residues. V was pared by 4 bases and J by 2 bases, with 13 bases between. This CDR3 reads CSVATGGATDTQYF. The CDR3 DNA sequence: TGCAGCGTTGCCACAGGGGGGGCCACAGATACGCAGTATTTT.

This chain links TRBV6-5 with TRBJ1-1; D is ambiguous. Trimming took off 1 base at V and 9 bases at J, with 12 bases between the two ends. The length of the CDR3 is 13 residues. Germline loops: CDR1 MNHEY, CDR2 SVGAGI. CDR3: CASSYFESSQAFF. CDR3 nucleotides: TGTGCCAGCAGTTACTTCGAATCGTCTCAAGCTTTCTTT.

The chain recombines TRBV11-2 with TRBJ2-7, with no clear D. V was clipped by 1 base and J by 2 bases, with 6 bases between them. This CDR3 region has 13 residues. Per germline, CDR1 SGHAT and CDR2 FQNNGV. In DNA, the CDR3 is TGTGCCAGCAGCTTAGGTATCCCCTACGAGCAGTACTTC. Amino acids: CASSLGIPYEQYF. The full variable domain, rest sourced from reference TRBV11-2 and TRBJ2-7, is EAGVAQSPRYKIIEKRQSVAFWCNPISGHATLYWYQQILGQGPKLLIQFQNNGVVDDSQLPKDRFSAERLKGVDSTLKIQPAKLEDSAVYLCASSLGIPYEQYFGPGTRLTVT.

The V and J genes are TRBV5-3 and TRBJ2-1, with 7 nucleotides matching TRBD2. TRBV5-3 is an open reading frame, and its role is uncertain. With V trimmed by 2 bases and J by 3 bases, 5 bases remained unmatched. This CDR3 has 15 amino acids. Written as DNA, the CDR3 is TGTGCCAGAAGCTTAGGGAGGGGAGACTACAATGAGCAGTTCTTC. This sequence encodes CARSLGRGDYNEQFF.

The chain uses TRBV19 and TRBJ1-1; D is unresolved. The CDR3 contains 15 residues. CDR1 is LNHDA and CDR2 is SQIVND in the germline V gene (reference sequence). Trimming pared 6 bases from V and 1 base from J, leaving 15 bases between. In DNA, the CDR3 is TGTGCCAGTAGCAGATGGACGGATCCGAACACTGAAGCTTTCTTT. Its protein product is CASSRWTDPNTEAFF.

The chain links TRBV29-1 to TRBJ2-3; TRBD2 matches at 7 bases. The CDR3 has 12 residues. Losses at the gene ends were 7 bases for V and 5 bases for J; bases not matched to a gene: 6. The germline V gene encodes CDR1 SQVTM and CDR2 ANQGSEA. The CDR3 sequence is CSATGLIDTQYF. The CDR3 DNA reads TGCAGCGCCACGGGACTAATAGATACGCAGTATTTT.

A word on this clone: Other DNA sequences in the sample encode the same CDR3. The genes are TRBV6-6 and TRBJ2-5; D not resolved. CDR1 and CDR2 from the germline V gene are MNHNY and SVGAGI (reference sequence). The CDR3 has 12 residues. With 5 bases removed from V and 5 bases from J, the gap between germline ends came to 9 bases. The CDR3 coding sequence is TGTGCCAGCAGTAGAGATTGGGAGACCCAGTACTTC. The encoded protein is CASSRDWETQYF.

Only a few counts were recorded for this clone. The chain carries TRBV5-8 and TRBJ1-5; D not certain. This CDR3 spans 13 amino acids. Germline V gene sequence: CDR1 SGHTS, CDR2 YDEGEE. V lost 4 bases to trimming and J lost 5 bases, with 10 bases between them. The DNA for the CDR3 is TGTGCCAGCAGCCCTTTTGGCGATCAGCCCCAGCATTTT. This gives the protein CASSPFGDQPQHF. Drawing the rest from reference TRBV5-8 and TRBJ1-5, the complete variable domain is EAGVTQSPTHLIKTRGQQATLRCSPISGHTSVYWYQQALGLGLQFLLWYDEGEERNRGNFPPRFSGRQFPNYSSELNVNALELEDSALYLCASSPFGDQPQHFGDGTRLSIL.

This chain uses TRBV18 with TRBJ2-7; D ambiguous. Germline CDR1 KGHSH, CDR2 LQKENI. Trimming cost V 3 bases and J 1 base, with 10 bases left between them. CDR3 size: 14 residues. Here the CDR3 reads CASSPDSLSYEQYF. The CDR3 DNA sequence: TGTGCCAGCTCACCGGATAGCTTGTCCTACGAGCAGTACTTC.

This sequence joins TRBV11-3 and TRBJ2-1; TRBD2 agrees at 15 bases. Germline V gives CDR1 SGHNT, CDR2 YENEEA. CDR3 length: 18 residues. The trim removed 5 bases at V and 1 base at J, leaving 6 bases unmatched. The CDR3 nucleotides read TGTGCCAGCAGCCCGGGACTAGCGGGAGGACTATCCTACAATGAGCAGTTCTTC. It encodes CASSPGLAGGLSYNEQFF.

This clone was detected once. The same CDR3 can be traced to other DNA sequences in this sample. The V call is TRBV7-2, the J call TRBJ2-5, with 10 bases fitting TRBD2. Trimming took 2 bases from V and 2 from J; bases not matched to a gene: 5. Germline V gene data show CDR1 as SGHTA and CDR2 as FQGNSA. The length of the CDR3 is 16 residues. The CDR3 loop reads CASSLSASGGQETQYF. DNA for the CDR3: TGTGCCAGCAGCTTAAGTGCTAGCGGGGGTCAAGAGACCCAGTACTTC.

The rearrangement uses TRBV28 and TRBJ2-6; 8 positions agree with TRBD1. V shed 6 bases and J 0 bases; nucleotides not matched to a gene: 4. Germline V gene sequence: CDR1 MDHEN, CDR2 SYDVKM. The CDR3 runs 16 residues. CDR3 amino acids: CASRAQGGSGANVLTF. DNA for the CDR3: TGTGCCAGCAGAGCACAGGGGGGCTCTGGGGCCAACGTCCTGACTTTC.

The chain employs TRBV7-2 and TRBJ2-2, with 15 bases that match TRBD2. The CDR3 totals 18 residues. The ends lost 1 base at V and 7 bases at J; junction bases unmatched: 7. Germline V lookup: CDR1 SGHTA, CDR2 FQGNSA. The CDR3 DNA is TGTGCCAGCAGCTTAGTTGCGGGACTAGCGGGAGGAAACGGGGAGCTGTTTTTT. This encodes CASSLVAGLAGGNGELFF. Variable domain in full (rest from reference TRBV7-2 and TRBJ2-2): GAGVSQSPSNKVTEKGKDVELRCDPISGHTALYWYRQSLGQGLEFLIYFQGNSAPDKSGLPSDRFSAERTGGSVSTLTIQRTQQEDSAVYLCASSLVAGLAGGNGELFFGEGSRLTVL.

The CDR3 spells CASSPGEGIRKAKNIQYF. The CDR3 DNA reads TGTGCCAGCAGCCCTGGGGAGGGGATAAGGAAGGCCAAAAACATTCAGTACTTC. The J gene is TRBJ2-4, the V gene TRBV7-2, with 7 bases matching TRBD2. The CDR3 loop spans 18 amino acids. Germline V gene sequence: CDR1 SGHTA, CDR2 FQGNSA. V was clipped by 5 bases and J by 1 base; unmatched bases: 14.

The genes are TRBV9 and TRBJ2-7; D remains ambiguous. Trimming stripped 0 bases from V and 0 bases from J, with 10 bases between. The germline V gene has CDR1 SGDLS and CDR2 YYNGEE. The CDR3 has 15 residues. CDR3 DNA sequence: TGTGCCAGCAGCGTAGGCTCCCAGAGCTCCTACGAGCAGTACTTC. This encodes CASSVGSQSSYEQYF.

This chain uses TRBV10-3 with TRBJ1-2; D gene ambiguous. Trimming pared 11 bases from V and 3 bases from J, leaving 19 bases between. The germline V gene encodes CDR1 ENHRY and CDR2 SYGVKD. CDR3 length: 14 amino acids. The CDR3 reads CAALPGPGHYGYTF. CDR3 DNA sequence: TGTGCCGCTTTACCGGGCCCCGGGCACTATGGCTACACCTTC.

The CDR3 sequence is CASSPQRGRTEETQYF. The DNA for the CDR3 is TGTGCCAGCAGCCCACAAAGGGGGCGGACAGAAGAGACCCAGTACTTC. The V and J genes are TRBV7-2 and TRBJ2-5; 7 positions agree with TRBD1. CDR3 length: 16 amino acids. CDR1 is SGHTA, CDR2 FQGNSA, per germline. Trimming cost V 5 bases and J 3 bases; bases outside gene matches: 12.

V is TRBV2 and J is TRBJ1-3; D unresolved. The V end lost 6 bases, the J end lost 3 bases, and 9 bases lay between the germline ends. Germline V gene lookup returns CDR1 SNHLY and CDR2 FYNNEI. CDR3 length: 13 amino acids. In nucleotides, the CDR3 is TGTGCCAGCAGCCGGGCAGGTGGAAACACCATATATTTT. It codes for CASSRAGGNTIYF.

The V call is TRBV30, the J call TRBJ1-2; 8 bases align to TRBD1. The CDR3 has 14 amino acids. Germline V gene sequence: CDR1 GTSNPN, CDR2 SVGIG (reference sequence). V shed 5 bases and J 1 base; nucleotides not matched to a gene: 6. The CDR3 spells CAWGGTGVNYGYTF. The CDR3, as DNA: TGTGCCTGGGGGGGGACAGGCGTTAACTATGGCTACACCTTC.

The chain combines TRBV2 with TRBJ1-6; D is possibly TRBD1 (5 bases). Germline CDR1 reads SNHLY; CDR2 reads FYNNEI. Trimming shortened V by 5 bases and J by 9 bases, and 17 bases separated the two germline ends. This CDR3 contains 15 residues. The CDR3 DNA is TGTGCCAGCAGTCCCGAGGGGACCGCGGCTTCACCCCTCCACTTT. This gives the protein CASSPEGTAASPLHF.

The rearrangement joins TRBV6-5 to TRBJ2-5; D might be TRBD1 or TRBD2, each matching 6 bases. V shed 2 bases and J shed 4 bases, with 11 bases lying between them. The CDR3 consists of 14 residues. CDR1 and CDR2 (germline): MNHEY, SVGAGI. CDR3 in amino acids: CASSYLGGRETQYF. As DNA, the CDR3 is TGTGCCAGCAGTTACCTGGGGGGCCGAGAGACCCAGTACTTC.

This chain links TRBV27 with TRBJ2-7, with D perhaps assigned TRBD1 or TRBD2 (5 bases each). The V gene's germline CDR1 is MNHEY and CDR2 SMNVEV (reference sequence). V dropped 5 bases and J dropped 6 bases, with 20 bases sitting between them. The CDR3 is 15 residues long. The CDR3 here is CASSPDTIGGSEQYF. The CDR3, as DNA: TGTGCCAGCAGTCCAGACACTATTGGGGGATCCGAGCAGTACTTC.